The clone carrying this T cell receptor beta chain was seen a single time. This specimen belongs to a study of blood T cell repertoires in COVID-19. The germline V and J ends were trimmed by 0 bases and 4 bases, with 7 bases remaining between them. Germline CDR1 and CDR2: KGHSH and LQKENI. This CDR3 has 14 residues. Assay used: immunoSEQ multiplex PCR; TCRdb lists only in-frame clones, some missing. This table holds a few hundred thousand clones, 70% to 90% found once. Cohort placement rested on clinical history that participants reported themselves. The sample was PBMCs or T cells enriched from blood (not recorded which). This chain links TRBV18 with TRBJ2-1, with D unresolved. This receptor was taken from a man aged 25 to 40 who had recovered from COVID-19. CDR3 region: CASSPPLAYNEQFF. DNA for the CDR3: TGTGCCAGCTCACCACCGCTGGCATACAATGAGCAGTTCTTC. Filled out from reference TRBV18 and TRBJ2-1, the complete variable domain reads NAGVMQNPRHLVRRRGQEARLRCSPMKGHSHVYWYRQLPEEGLKFMVYLQKENIIDESGMPKERFSAEFPKEGPSILRIQQVVRGDSAAYFCASSPPLAYNEQFFGPGTRLTVL.